A single TCR beta chain is shown here with its context. The data stem from a study of blood T cell repertoires in COVID-19. About the research overall: Sites across the United States, Italy and Spain contributed samples from acute and convalescent COVID-19.

Sequencing used immunoSEQ multiplex PCR; TCRdb keeps in-frame clones, though not all of them. In the table there are fewer than 350,000 clones, 87% of which are singletons. Germline values: CDR1 KGHSH, CDR2 LQKENI. Deletions cut 4 bases from V and 4 bases from J, with 11 bases between. This CDR3 is 14 amino acids long. The sequence was obtained from a woman aged 40-49 years who had recovered from COVID-19. The chain combines TRBV18 with TRBJ1-5; D possibly corresponds to TRBD1 (5 bases). Sequenced input: PBMCs or T cells enriched from blood (not recorded which). The CDR3: CASSQGQINQPQHF. The CDR3 nucleotides are TGTGCCAGCTCACAAGGACAAATAAATCAGCCCCAGCATTTT.